This T cell receptor beta chain came from a study of shared clonotypes between healthy human individuals. Sequenced by immunoSEQ multiplex PCR; TCRdb stores in-frame clones only, minus some. This sample has about 1.1 million clones; approximately 75% occur once, and the top ten carry approximately 0.9%. Sequencing input: memory CD4+ T cells from PBMCs. Subset specified: CD45RA-negative fraction. This TCR derives from a man between 18 and 29 years old in good health. Some clones in this sample may be carry-over from other donors' samples.

The CDR3 sequence is CASRASQNEQFF. CDR3 coding DNA: TGTGCCAGCAGGGCTAGCCAAAATGAGCAGTTCTTC. V and J are TRBV28 and TRBJ2-1; D possibly corresponds to TRBD2 (5 bases). The V and J ends lost 6 bases and 7 bases respectively, with 10 bases between them. Germline values: CDR1 MDHEN, CDR2 SYDVKM. The CDR3 runs 12 residues.